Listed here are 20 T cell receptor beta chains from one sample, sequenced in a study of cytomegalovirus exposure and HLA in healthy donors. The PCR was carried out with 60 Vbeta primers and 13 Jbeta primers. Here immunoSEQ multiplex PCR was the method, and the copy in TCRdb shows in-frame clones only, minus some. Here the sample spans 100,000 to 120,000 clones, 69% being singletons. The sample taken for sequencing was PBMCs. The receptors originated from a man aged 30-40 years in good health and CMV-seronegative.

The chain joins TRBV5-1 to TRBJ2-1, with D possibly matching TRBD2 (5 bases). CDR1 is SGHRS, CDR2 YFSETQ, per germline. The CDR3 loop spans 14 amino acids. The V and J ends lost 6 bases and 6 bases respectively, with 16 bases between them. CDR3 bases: TGCGCCAGCACATCCGGGAACTTGGCCAATGAGCAGTTCTTC. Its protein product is CASTSGNLANEQFF. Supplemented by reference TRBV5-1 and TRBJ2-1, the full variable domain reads KAGVTQTPRYLIKTRGQQVTLSCSPISGHRSVSWYQQTPGQGLQFLFEYFSETQRNKGNFPGRFSGRQFSNSRSEMNVSTLELGDSALYLCASTSGNLANEQFFGPGTRLTVL.

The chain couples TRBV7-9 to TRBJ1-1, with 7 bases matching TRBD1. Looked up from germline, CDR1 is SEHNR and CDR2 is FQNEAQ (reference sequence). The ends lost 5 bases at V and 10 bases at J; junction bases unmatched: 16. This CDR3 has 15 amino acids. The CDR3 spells CASSAYQGVGGRAFF. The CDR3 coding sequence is TGTGCCAGCAGCGCTTACCAGGGGGTGGGAGGAAGAGCTTTCTTT.

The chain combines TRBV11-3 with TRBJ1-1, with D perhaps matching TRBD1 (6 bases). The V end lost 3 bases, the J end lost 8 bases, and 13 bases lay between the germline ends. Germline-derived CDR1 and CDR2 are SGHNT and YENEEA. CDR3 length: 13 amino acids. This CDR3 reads CASSFSFDREAFF. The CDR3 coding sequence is TGTGCCAGCAGCTTCTCCTTCGACAGGGAAGCTTTCTTT. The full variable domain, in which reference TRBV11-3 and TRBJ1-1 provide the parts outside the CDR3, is EAGVVQSPRYKIIEKKQPVAFWCNPISGHNTLYWYLQNLGQGPELLIRYENEEAVDDSQLPKDRFSAERLKGVDSTLKIQPAELGDSAVYLCASSFSFDREAFFGQGTRLTVV.

The CDR3 loop is CASSTKPGGRTEAFF. DNA of the CDR3: TGTGCCAGCAGCACTAAGCCCGGGGGTCGGACTGAAGCTTTCTTT. J is TRBJ1-1 and V is TRBV7-9, with D tentatively TRBD1 (5 bases). CDR3 size: 15 residues. CDR1 is SEHNR, CDR2 FQNEAQ, per germline (reference sequence). V was clipped by 5 bases and J by 5 bases, with 18 bases between them.

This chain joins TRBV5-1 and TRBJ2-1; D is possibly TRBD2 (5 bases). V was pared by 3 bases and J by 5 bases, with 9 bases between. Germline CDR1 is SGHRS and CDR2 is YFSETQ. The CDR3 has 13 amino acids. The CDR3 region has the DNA TGCGCCAGCAGCTGGGAGAGTAACAATGAGCAGTTCTTC. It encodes CASSWESNNEQFF.

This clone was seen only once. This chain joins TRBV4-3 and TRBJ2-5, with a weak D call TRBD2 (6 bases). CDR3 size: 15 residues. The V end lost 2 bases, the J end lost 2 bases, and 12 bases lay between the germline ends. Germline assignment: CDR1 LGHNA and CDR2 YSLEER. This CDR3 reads CASSQLTGAQETQYF. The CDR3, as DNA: TGCGCCAGCAGCCAACTCACGGGAGCGCAAGAGACCCAGTACTTC.

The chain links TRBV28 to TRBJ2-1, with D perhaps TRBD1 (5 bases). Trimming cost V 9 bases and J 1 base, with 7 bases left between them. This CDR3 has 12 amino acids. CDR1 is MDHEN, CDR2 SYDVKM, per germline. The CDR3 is CASQGSYNEQFF. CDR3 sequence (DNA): TGTGCCAGTCAGGGATCCTACAATGAGCAGTTCTTC.

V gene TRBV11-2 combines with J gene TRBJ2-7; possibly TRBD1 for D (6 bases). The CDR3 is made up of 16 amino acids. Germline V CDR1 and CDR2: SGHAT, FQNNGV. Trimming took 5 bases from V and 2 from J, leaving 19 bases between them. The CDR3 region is CASSPRNAGTTYEQYF. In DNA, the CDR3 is TGTGCCAGCAGCCCAAGAAACGCCGGGACAACCTACGAGCAGTACTTC.

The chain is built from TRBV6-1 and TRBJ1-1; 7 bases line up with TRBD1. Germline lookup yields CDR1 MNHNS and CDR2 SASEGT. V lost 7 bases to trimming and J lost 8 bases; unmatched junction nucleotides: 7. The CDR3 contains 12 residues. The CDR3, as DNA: TGTGCCAGCACATATCGACAGGGAGAAGCTTTCTTT. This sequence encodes CASTYRQGEAFF.

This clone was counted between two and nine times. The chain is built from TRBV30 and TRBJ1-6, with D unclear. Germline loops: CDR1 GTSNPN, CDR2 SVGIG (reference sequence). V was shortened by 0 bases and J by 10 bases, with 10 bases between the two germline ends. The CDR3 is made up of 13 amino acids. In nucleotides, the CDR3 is TGTGCCTGGAGTGTCCTAAAGGAGTCACCCCTCCACTTT. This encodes CAWSVLKESPLHF.

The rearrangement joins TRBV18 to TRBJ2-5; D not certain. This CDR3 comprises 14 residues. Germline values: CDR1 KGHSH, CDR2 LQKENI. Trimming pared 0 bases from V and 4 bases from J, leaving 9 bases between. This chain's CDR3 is CASSPPSRLETQYF. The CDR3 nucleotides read TGTGCCAGCTCACCACCTAGCAGACTAGAGACCCAGTACTTC.

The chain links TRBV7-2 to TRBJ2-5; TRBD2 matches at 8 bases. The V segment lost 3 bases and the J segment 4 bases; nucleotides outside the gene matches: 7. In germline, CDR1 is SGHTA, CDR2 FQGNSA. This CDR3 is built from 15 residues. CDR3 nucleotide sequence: TGTGCCAGCAGCTTTCAGAGCGGGAGTGCAGAGACCCAGTACTTC. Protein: CASSFQSGSAETQYF.

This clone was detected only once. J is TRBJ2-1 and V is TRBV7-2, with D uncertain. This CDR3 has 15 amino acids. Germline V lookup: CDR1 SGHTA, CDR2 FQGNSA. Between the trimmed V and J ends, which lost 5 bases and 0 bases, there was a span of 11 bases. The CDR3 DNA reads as TGTGCCAGCAGCCAAGCGTTTAGCTCCTACAATGAGCAGTTCTTC. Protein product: CASSQAFSSYNEQFF.

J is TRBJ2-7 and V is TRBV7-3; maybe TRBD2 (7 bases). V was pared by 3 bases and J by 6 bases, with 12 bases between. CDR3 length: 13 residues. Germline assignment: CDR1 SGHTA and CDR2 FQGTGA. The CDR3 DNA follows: TGTGCCAGCAGCTTTAAGGGGGAGGGCGAGCAGTACTTC. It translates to CASSFKGEGEQYF.

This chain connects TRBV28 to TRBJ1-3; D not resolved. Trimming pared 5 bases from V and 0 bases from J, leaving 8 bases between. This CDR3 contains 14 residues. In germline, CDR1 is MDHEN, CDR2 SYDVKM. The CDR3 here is CASSKANSGNTIYF. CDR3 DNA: TGTGCCAGCAGTAAAGCTAACTCTGGAAACACCATATATTTT.

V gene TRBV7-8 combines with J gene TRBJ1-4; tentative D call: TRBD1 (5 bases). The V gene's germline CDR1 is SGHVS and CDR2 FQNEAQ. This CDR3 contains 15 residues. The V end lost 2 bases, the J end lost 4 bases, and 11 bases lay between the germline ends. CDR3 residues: CASSLRQGFNEKLFF. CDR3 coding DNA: TGTGCCAGCAGCTTAAGGCAGGGTTTTAATGAAAAACTGTTTTTT.

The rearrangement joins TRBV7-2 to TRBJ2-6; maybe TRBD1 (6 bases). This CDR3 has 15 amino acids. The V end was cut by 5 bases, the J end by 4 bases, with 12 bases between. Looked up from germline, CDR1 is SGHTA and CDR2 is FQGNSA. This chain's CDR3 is CASSRKGGGANVLTF. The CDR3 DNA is TGTGCCAGCAGCCGGAAAGGGGGAGGGGCCAACGTCCTGACTTTC.

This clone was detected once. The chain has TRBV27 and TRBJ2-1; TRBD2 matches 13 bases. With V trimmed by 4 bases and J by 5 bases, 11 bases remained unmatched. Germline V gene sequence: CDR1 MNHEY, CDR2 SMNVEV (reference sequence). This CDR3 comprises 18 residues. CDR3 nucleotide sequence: TGTGCCAGCAGTTCCTCGGGACTAGCGGGAATTGGGCACAATGAGCAGTTCTTC. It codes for CASSSSGLAGIGHNEQFF.

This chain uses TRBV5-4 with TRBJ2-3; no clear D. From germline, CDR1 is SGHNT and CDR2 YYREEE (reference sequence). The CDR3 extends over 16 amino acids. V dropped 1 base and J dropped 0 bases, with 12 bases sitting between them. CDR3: CASSLNRISSTDTQYF. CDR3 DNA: TGTGCCAGCAGCTTGAACAGAATCTCTAGCACAGATACGCAGTATTTT. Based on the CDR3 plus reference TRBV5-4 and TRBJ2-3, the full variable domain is ETGVTQSPTHLIKTRGQQVTLRCSSQSGHNTVSWYQQALGQGPQFIFQYYREEENGRGNFPPRFSGLQFPNYSSELNVNALELDDSALYLCASSLNRISSTDTQYFGPGTRLTVL.

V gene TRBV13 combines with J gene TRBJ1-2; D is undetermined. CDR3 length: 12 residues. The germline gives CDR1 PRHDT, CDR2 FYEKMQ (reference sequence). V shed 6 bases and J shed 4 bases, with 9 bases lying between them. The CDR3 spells CASSSLSYGYTF. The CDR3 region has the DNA TGTGCCAGCAGTTCTCTTTCCTATGGCTACACCTTC.